The 13 T cell receptor beta chains below were found in one sample sequenced in a study of cytotoxic CD8 clonotypes in ibrutinib-treated CLL. Repertoires were generated with immunoSEQ multiplex PCR, while TCRdb's copy carries only in-frame clones and drops some. The sample lists 15,000 to 20,000 clones, more than 65% occurring once. The source material was PBMCs, sampled before ibrutinib treatment. The receptor source for this set is a human donor with chronic lymphocytic leukemia.

This CDR3 reads CASSYRRQGNQPQHF. CDR3 coding DNA: TGTGCCAGCAGCTACCGCCGACAGGGCAATCAGCCCCAGCATTTT. The chain combines TRBV4-2 with TRBJ1-5; D possibly corresponds to TRBD1 (6 bases). Trimming pared 5 bases from V and 2 bases from J, leaving 13 bases between. Germline CDR1 reads LGHNA; CDR2 reads YNFKEQ. There are 15 residues in the CDR3.

The V call is TRBV6-1, the J call TRBJ2-5, with D perhaps being TRBD1 or TRBD2 (5 bases each). Between the trimmed V and J ends, which lost 5 bases and 0 bases, there was a span of 10 bases. Germline lookup yields CDR1 MNHNS and CDR2 SASEGT. The CDR3 is made up of 14 amino acids. The CDR3 reads CASSPGTDQETQYF. The CDR3 nucleotides are TGTGCCAGCAGTCCAGGGACGGACCAAGAGACCCAGTACTTC.

This clone was seen a few times. The CDR3 coding sequence is TGTGCCACCAGCAGATGGGGCACCACAGATACGCAGTATTTT. Its protein product is CATSRWGTTDTQYF. The V call is TRBV15, the J call TRBJ2-3, with D tentatively TRBD1 (5 bases). Germline values: CDR1 LNHNV, CDR2 YYDKDF (reference sequence). The CDR3 loop spans 14 amino acids. With 2 bases removed from V and 2 bases from J, the gap between germline ends came to 8 bases.

CDR3 nucleotides: TGCGCCAGCAGCCGCGACAGGGGAAGCGGCTACACCTTC. It is translated as CASSRDRGSGYTF. The chain combines TRBV4-1 with TRBJ1-2, with 8 bases that match TRBD1. Trimming at V came to 4 bases and at J to 8 bases, leaving 6 bases not matched to a gene. CDR1 is MGHRA, CDR2 YSYEKL, per germline. The CDR3 has 13 amino acids.

This chain joins TRBV7-8 and TRBJ2-3, with TRBD1 matching over 9 bases. Germline V lookup: CDR1 SGHVS, CDR2 FQNEAQ. The CDR3 has 13 residues. The trim removed 4 bases at V and 6 bases at J, leaving 2 bases unmatched. The DNA for the CDR3 is TGTGCCAGCAGCTCCGACAGGGGGGATACGCAGTATTTT. It is translated as CASSSDRGDTQYF.

The chain employs TRBV5-8 and TRBJ2-5, with D perhaps TRBD1 (5 bases). CDR1 and CDR2 (germline): SGHTS, YDEGEE. V gave up 2 bases and J gave up 1 base, with 15 bases separating them. This CDR3 spans 16 amino acids. The CDR3 region has the DNA TGTGCCAGCAGCTTACGGTTGGGGCAGATCCAAGAGACCCAGTACTTC. Its translation: CASSLRLGQIQETQYF. Drawing the rest from reference TRBV5-8 and TRBJ2-5, the complete variable domain is EAGVTQSPTHLIKTRGQQATLRCSPISGHTSVYWYQQALGLGLQFLLWYDEGEERNRGNFPPRFSGRQFPNYSSELNVNALELEDSALYLCASSLRLGQIQETQYFGPGTRLLVL.

The chain recombines TRBV28 with TRBJ2-3; 9 bases agree with TRBD1. The CDR3 length is 17 residues. Germline loops: CDR1 MDHEN, CDR2 SYDVKM. The trim removed 7 bases at V and 1 base at J, leaving 12 bases unmatched. The CDR3 nucleotides read TGTGCCAGCATCCCGGAGTATGGGACAGGGCGCACAGATACGCAGTATTTT. It is translated as CASIPEYGTGRTDTQYF.

The rearrangement uses TRBV10-3 and TRBJ2-7; tentatively, D is TRBD1 (6 bases). The CDR3 runs 15 residues. From germline, CDR1 is ENHRY and CDR2 SYGVKD. V gave up 4 bases and J gave up 6 bases, with 19 bases separating them. CDR3 coding DNA: TGTGCCATCAGTGTAAGCAGGGGCAGTCTATCCGAGCAGTACTTC. This encodes CAISVSRGSLSEQYF.

This clone occurred once. J is TRBJ1-1 and V is TRBV7-2, with D possibly matching TRBD1 (6 bases). This CDR3 has 16 residues. Germline assignment: CDR1 SGHTA and CDR2 FQGNSA. V dropped 3 bases and J dropped 7 bases, with 21 bases sitting between them. The CDR3 reads CASSLGGGMRQSEAFF. The CDR3 region has the DNA TGTGCCAGCAGCTTGGGGGGGGGCATGAGACAGAGTGAAGCTTTCTTT.

The chain has TRBV11-2 and TRBJ1-4, with D uncertain. The CDR3 consists of 17 residues. The germline gives CDR1 SGHAT, CDR2 FQNNGV. The V gene lost 1 base and the J gene lost 1 base, with 13 bases spanning the gap. CDR3 sequence: CASSLADLRKTNEKLFF. The CDR3 nucleotides read TGTGCCAGCAGCTTAGCCGACCTCCGGAAAACTAATGAAAAACTGTTTTTT. Variable domain in full (rest from reference TRBV11-2 and TRBJ1-4): EAGVAQSPRYKIIEKRQSVAFWCNPISGHATLYWYQQILGQGPKLLIQFQNNGVVDDSQLPKDRFSAERLKGVDSTLKIQPAKLEDSAVYLCASSLADLRKTNEKLFFGSGTQLSVL.

In its sample, this clone was seen a few times. This chain's CDR3 is CASSRDTKETQYF. The DNA for the CDR3 is TGCGCCAGCTCCCGGGACACCAAAGAGACCCAGTACTTC. The rearrangement links TRBV10-1 to TRBJ2-5, with D maybe TRBD1 (6 bases). The V gene's germline CDR1 is WNHNN and CDR2 SYGVQD (reference sequence). Trimming cost V 8 bases and J 3 bases, with 13 bases left between them. The CDR3 runs to 13 residues.

The chain joins TRBV14 to TRBJ2-1; D gene ambiguous. This CDR3 has 14 residues. Germline V lookup: CDR1 SGHDN, CDR2 FVKESK. The V and J ends lost 1 base and 4 bases respectively, with 8 bases between them. The CDR3, as DNA: TGTGCCAGCAGCCAAGTCCACAGATACAATGAGCAGTTCTTC. Its protein product is CASSQVHRYNEQFF. The full variable domain, rest sourced from reference TRBV14 and TRBJ2-1, is EAGVTQFPSHSVIEKGQTVTLRCDPISGHDNLYWYRRVMGKEIKFLLHFVKESKQDESGMPNNRFLAERTGGTYSTLKVQPAELEDSGVYFCASSQVHRYNEQFFGPGTRLTVL.

CDR3 in DNA: TGTGCCTGGAATGGTTGGGGCAATCAGCCCCAGCATTTT. As protein: CAWNGWGNQPQHF. This chain joins TRBV30 and TRBJ1-5; D is unclear. The length of the CDR3 is 13 residues. The V and J ends lost 4 bases and 2 bases respectively, with 9 bases between them. The germline gives CDR1 GTSNPN, CDR2 SVGIG (reference sequence).